This TCR beta chain was captured in a study of CD8 T cells in ankylosing spondylitis. Study conclusions and caveats: What seemed typical of ankylosing spondylitis blood was a TCR beta motif built from 7 or 8 highly homologous variants.

Deletions cut 0 bases from V and 3 bases from J, with 7 bases between. The CDR3 covers 13 residues. Germline V CDR1 and CDR2: DFQATT, SNEGSKA (reference sequence). One entry per CDR3 protein, called by TCRdb with MiXCR from the 5' RACE reads. This table holds approximately 30,000 distinct CDR3 sequences, approximately 8% found once. Concerning this clonotype: As yet, its antigen is unknown.

The chain employs TRBV20-1 and TRBJ2-3; D call uncertain. Sequencing used blood. The receptor was isolated from a male donor with ankylosing spondylitis or in good health (not recorded which). In nucleotides, the CDR3 is TGCAGTGCTAGAGATCTGCTGACAGATACGCAGTATTTT. Its translation: CSARDLLTDTQYF.